This T cell receptor (beta chain) was documented in a study of blood T cell repertoires in COVID-19. Enrollees, about 18 to 89 years old, lived in approximately 25 US areas. Cohorts were assigned according to the clinical history that participants reported. Germline CDR1 is MGHDK and CDR2 is SYGVNS. J lost 5 bases, V lost 4 bases, and 7 bases had no gene match. The CDR3 is 14 amino acids. Original handling: From reference gene primer amplification, estimates of nucleated cell counts were derived. The assay was immunoSEQ multiplex PCR, and TCRdb's table has in-frame clones only and misses some. The V and J calls and clone size are taken from that table; D and trimming were inferred from the DNA. The table has around 400,000 clones, 88% seen once.

The chain employs TRBV25-1 and TRBJ2-7; 8 bases map to TRBD1. Sequenced material: PBMCs or T cells enriched from blood (not recorded which). The origin of this receptor is a woman between 18 and 29 years old who had been exposed to COVID-19. In DNA, the CDR3 is TGTGCCAGCAGTGGAGACAGGGGACGGGACGAGCAGTACTTC. Translated: CASSGDRGRDEQYF.